This T cell receptor (beta chain) was recorded in a study of vaccination and CD4 T cells after COVID-19. Worth noting for this clonotype: Its antigen is unknown.

Broader study findings: Going from approximately 21 to 38, median SARS-CoV-2-reactive clonotypes did not rise significantly.

Oncomine TCR Beta short-read sequencing was applied to DNA from cultured CD4+ T cells. Genomic DNA was extracted from cultured CD4+ T cells. TCRdb passed the PCR reads through MiXCR, listing each CDR3 protein once. Among roughly 4,800 distinct CDR3 sequences listed, 20% to 25% were seen once. Trimming took off 2 bases at V and 8 bases at J, with 4 bases between the two ends. This CDR3 contains 12 residues. From germline, CDR1 is MNHEY and CDR2 SVGAGI. As for treatment: roughly 10-day PBMC culture with coronavirus spike peptide pools or control peptides (ViraFEST assay). Sequenced sample: CD4+ T cells from blood, cultured in vitro. The chain couples TRBV6-5 to TRBJ1-6; no firm D call. This TCR derives from a human donor who had recovered from COVID-19. The CDR3: CASSYIDSPLHF. DNA of the CDR3: TGTGCCAGCAGTTACATTGATTCACCCCTCCACTTT.